Sequencing of this T cell receptor beta chain was carried out in a study of Graves' ophthalmopathy and Graves' hyperthyroidism. The CDR3 sequence is 16 residues long. Trimming took off 5 bases at V and 6 bases at J, with 20 bases between the two ends. What supplied the PBMCs was roughly 11 ml of fresh peripheral blood. Using RNA transcripts, the TCR beta CDR3 regions were amplified. An opening RT-PCR round employed HTBI primers and preceded a second-round multiplex PCR. Each CDR3 protein gets one entry after TCRdb re-called the multiplex PCR reads with MiXCR. Here the sample spans about half a million distinct CDR3 sequences, under 15% being singletons. A word on this clonotype: Its target is not known. Without the conserved terminal phenylalanine or tryptophan, this CDR3 likely stems from a read error.

Findings and limits, study-wide: Ophthalmopathy progression was predicted with 55% to 71% sensitivity and 72% to 80% specificity.

The chain is built from TRBV12-3 or TRBV12-4 and TRBJ1-5; D uncertain. This receptor was taken from a woman aged 25 to 39 with Graves' ophthalmopathy. The sequenced sample was blood. The CDR3 reads CASSPQNRGRAQPQHY. CDR3 nucleotides: TGTGCCAGCAGTCCCCAGAATCGGGGTCGGGCTCAGCCCCAGCATTAT.